The 11 T cell receptor beta chains listed next were all sequenced from one sample in a study of T cell responses to AZD1222 COVID-19 vaccine. Measured with immunoSEQ multiplex PCR; TCRdb has only the in-frame clones, and not every one. The profile shows 85,000 to 100,000 clones, around 90% of them singletons. The starting material was peripheral blood, obtained on day 0 of AZD1222 vaccination. Receptors originate from an adult in good health.

The gene calls are TRBV7-9 and TRBJ2-7; D ambiguous. Trimming took 5 bases from V and 2 from J, leaving 10 bases between them. The CDR3 loop spans 13 amino acids. Germline V gene data show CDR1 as SEHNR and CDR2 as FQNEAQ (reference sequence). The CDR3 sequence: CASSIDSAYEQYF. Written as DNA, the CDR3 is TGTGCCAGCAGCATAGACTCGGCCTACGAGCAGTACTTC. Combining the CDR3 with reference TRBV7-9 and TRBJ2-7 gives the whole variable domain DTGVSQNPRHKITKRGQNVTFRCDPISEHNRLYWYRQTLGQGPEFLTYFQNEAQLEKSRLLSDRFSAERPKGSFSTLEIQRTEQGDSAMYLCASSIDSAYEQYFGPGTRLTVT.

CDR3: CASSPGGASNQPQHF. DNA for the CDR3: TGTGCCAGCAGCCCAGGGGGCGCCTCCAATCAGCCCCAGCATTTT. The J gene is TRBJ1-5, the V gene TRBV6-5, with 8 bases aligning to TRBD1. CDR1 is MNHEY, CDR2 SVGAGI, per germline. CDR3 size: 15 residues. With 6 bases clipped from V and 3 bases from J, the junction kept 7 bases outside the gene matches.

Turning to this clone: Other nucleotide sequences in the sample specify the same CDR3. The chain has TRBV7-9 and TRBJ2-7; D not certain. The CDR3 length is 12 residues. V was pared by 2 bases and J by 1 base, with 3 bases between. The germline gives CDR1 SEHNR, CDR2 FQNEAQ (reference sequence). The CDR3 reads CASSLQSYEQYF. Written as DNA, the CDR3 is TGTGCCAGCAGCTTACAATCCTACGAGCAGTACTTC. The full variable domain, in which reference TRBV7-9 and TRBJ2-7 provide the parts outside the CDR3, is DTGVSQNPRHKITKRGQNVTFRCDPISEHNRLYWYRQTLGQGPEFLTYFQNEAQLEKSRLLSDRFSAERPKGSFSTLEIQRTEQGDSAMYLCASSLQSYEQYFGPGTRLTVT.

The chain joins TRBV5-4 to TRBJ2-3; 7 nucleotides line up with TRBD1. CDR3 length: 15 residues. The germline V gene has CDR1 SGHNT and CDR2 YYREEE (reference sequence). V lost 5 bases, J lost 5 bases, and 11 bases stayed unmatched. The CDR3 spells CASRRGLGNQDTQYF. CDR3 sequence (DNA): TGTGCCAGCAGGAGGGGGCTAGGGAATCAAGATACGCAGTATTTT.

The chain joins TRBV2 to TRBJ2-7; 10 bases align to TRBD2. Germline CDR1 and CDR2: SNHLY and FYNNEI. Trimming cost V 4 bases and J 0 bases; bases outside gene matches: 9. The CDR3 length is 17 residues. The CDR3 protein is CASSAPSGGTISYEQYF. CDR3 coding DNA: TGTGCCAGCAGTGCCCCTAGCGGGGGTACCATCTCCTACGAGCAGTACTTC.

V usage is TRBV27 and J usage is TRBJ1-1; D perhaps matches TRBD1 (6 bases). Germline V lookup: CDR1 MNHEY, CDR2 SMNVEV (reference sequence). CDR3 length: 14 residues. The V end lost 7 bases, the J end lost 6 bases, and 18 bases lay between the germline ends. Here the CDR3 DNA reads TGTGCCAGCAAGTTCGCAGGGGAGTCGGCTGAAGCTTTCTTT. Translating it yields CASKFAGESAEAFF.

The chain joins TRBV9 to TRBJ2-1, with D unclear. The V end was cut by 0 bases, the J end by 5 bases, with 15 bases between. In germline, CDR1 is SGDLS, CDR2 YYNGEE. The CDR3 is made up of 16 amino acids. The CDR3 loop reads CASSVVAAVGDNEQFF. DNA for the CDR3: TGTGCCAGCAGCGTAGTGGCGGCAGTTGGCGACAATGAGCAGTTCTTC. Full variable domain (outside the CDR3, taken from reference TRBV9 and TRBJ2-1): DSGVTQTPKHLITATGQRVTLRCSPRSGDLSVYWYQQSLDQGLQFLIQYYNGEERAKGNILERFSAQQFPDLHSELNLSSLELGDSALYFCASSVVAAVGDNEQFFGPGTRLTVL.

This clone was observed once. The rearrangement joins TRBV18 to TRBJ2-1, with 15 nucleotides matching TRBD2. Germline CDR1 reads KGHSH; CDR2 reads LQKENI. The CDR3 contains 19 residues. The J segment lost 5 bases and the V segment lost 3 bases, leaving 11 bases of the junction unmatched. The chain's CDR3 is CASSPSVGLAGGLNNEQFF. For the CDR3, the DNA is TGTGCCAGCTCACCTTCAGTAGGACTAGCGGGAGGGCTTAACAATGAGCAGTTCTTC.

The CDR3 coding sequence is TGCGCCAGCAGCCAAGCCTGGAGGCAAGAGACCCAGTACTTC. Protein sequence: CASSQAWRQETQYF. The chain recombines TRBV4-1 with TRBJ2-5, with D tentatively TRBD2 (5 bases). V lost 1 base and J 2 bases, leaving 8 bases between the germline ends. CDR3 length equals 14 residues. Germline V gene sequence: CDR1 MGHRA, CDR2 YSYEKL.

The V and J genes are TRBV2 and TRBJ1-1, with D possibly matching TRBD1 (5 bases). The V end was cut by 9 bases, the J end by 1 base, with 9 bases between. Germline assignment: CDR1 SNHLY and CDR2 FYNNEI. There are 12 residues in the CDR3. The CDR3: CARDIENTEAFF. The CDR3 region has the DNA TGTGCCAGGGACATCGAGAACACTGAAGCTTTCTTT. The complete variable domain, with remaining parts taken from reference TRBV2 and TRBJ1-1, reads EPEVTQTPSHQVTQMGQEVILRCVPISNHLYFYWYRQILGQKVEFLVSFYNNEISEKSEIFDDQFSVERPDGSNFTLKIRSTKLEDSAMYFCARDIENTEAFFGQGTRLTVV.

This clone occurred once. This chain links TRBV6-1 with TRBJ1-3; no clear D. Deletions cut 2 bases from V and 4 bases from J, with 9 bases between. The V gene's germline CDR1 is MNHNS and CDR2 SASEGT. The CDR3 is made up of 14 amino acids. The CDR3 spells CASSEFPGGNTIYF. The CDR3 nucleotides read TGTGCCAGCAGTGAATTTCCGGGGGGAAACACCATATATTTT.